This T cell receptor beta chain was captured by sequencing in a study of response to subunit inactivated influenza vaccine. TCRdb reanalysed the RT-PCR reads using MiXCR and keeps one entry per CDR3 protein. In the table there are 500,000 to 600,000 distinct CDR3 sequences, 15% to 20% of which are singletons. Germline CDR1 reads DFQATT; CDR2 reads SNEGSKA (reference sequence). Trimming left V 6 bases short and J 1 base short, with 12 bases between. This CDR3 is built from 13 residues. This clonotype turned up a few times. Its specificity is unknown. Study-level results: After each seasonal influenza vaccination, few new T cells are recruited, the authors suggested.

The sequence derives from a man between 45 and 75 years old who received an inactivated influenza vaccine. The chain uses TRBV20-1 and TRBJ1-1; D gene unclear. The starting material was CD4+ T cells sorted from PBMCs, obtained roughly 24 months after vaccination. The DNA of the CDR3 is TGCAGTGCACCTTTGCTGACGAACACTGAAGCTTTCTTT. Translation: CSAPLLTNTEAFF.